The 18 T cell receptor beta chains presented below share a single source sample, sequenced in a study of cytomegalovirus exposure and HLA in healthy donors. It was with 60 Vbeta and 13 Jbeta primers that the PCR ran. Data came from immunoSEQ multiplex PCR; TCRdb stores just in-frame clones and leaves some out. The sample consists of about 72,000 clones, around three quarters of them appearing once. What was sequenced was PBMCs. These receptors came from a man aged 35 to 55 in good health and CMV-seronegative.

The rearrangement joins TRBV5-1 to TRBJ2-3; the D gene is possibly TRBD2 (6 bases). The CDR3 is made up of 17 amino acids. In germline, CDR1 is SGHRS, CDR2 YFSETQ. Trimming cost V 0 bases and J 2 bases, with 16 bases left between them. The DNA for the CDR3 is TGCGCCAGCAGCTTGGTTGGGAGGAACCAGGACACAGATACGCAGTATTTT. Encoded protein: CASSLVGRNQDTDTQYF.

The chain employs TRBV9 and TRBJ2-7; possibly TRBD2 for D (6 bases). The CDR3 has 15 amino acids. From germline, CDR1 is SGDLS and CDR2 YYNGEE. V shed 4 bases and J shed 3 bases, with 17 bases lying between them. The CDR3 coding sequence is TGTGCCAGCAGCCCCCCCCGCGGGGAATACTACGAGCAGTACTTC. It yields the protein CASSPPRGEYYEQYF.

The chain links TRBV19 to TRBJ1-4; a weak D match, TRBD1 (6 bases). Germline loops: CDR1 LNHDA, CDR2 SQIVND (reference sequence). V lost 1 base and J lost 8, with 17 bases in between. The CDR3 spans 16 residues. CDR3 amino acids: CASSIAPGAPGEKLFF. The DNA of the CDR3 is TGTGCCAGTAGTATAGCCCCAGGGGCTCCGGGGGAAAAACTGTTTTTT.

The chain recombines TRBV5-5 with TRBJ1-6; weak D call: TRBD1 (5 bases). V was shortened by 4 bases and J by 10 bases, with 18 bases between the two germline ends. CDR3 length: 15 residues. Per germline, CDR1 SGHKS and CDR2 YYEKEE (reference sequence). The CDR3 region is CASSMGPTLGSPLHF. Written as DNA, the CDR3 is TGTGCCAGCAGCATGGGACCGACCCTAGGATCACCCCTCCACTTT.

This clone was seen a handful of times. The chain combines TRBV4-2 with TRBJ2-6; D perhaps matches TRBD2 (5 bases). V lost 7 bases, J lost 3 bases, and 13 bases lay in between. This CDR3 region has 15 residues. Germline lookup yields CDR1 LGHNA and CDR2 YNFKEQ. The chain's CDR3 is CASTLDGGGANVLTF. The CDR3 nucleotides are TGTGCCAGCACCTTAGATGGAGGTGGGGCCAACGTCCTGACTTTC.

A few counts support this clone. The rearrangement links TRBV6-6 to TRBJ1-6; 12 nucleotides align to TRBD1. With 5 bases clipped from V and 9 bases from J, the junction kept 5 bases outside the gene matches. The germline V gene encodes CDR1 MNHNY and CDR2 SVGAGI (reference sequence). The CDR3 is 15 amino acids. The CDR3 protein is CASSTGTGGSSPLHF. In DNA form, the CDR3 reads TGTGCCAGCAGTACCGGGACAGGGGGCAGTTCACCCCTCCACTTT.

This clone was picked up a small number of times. The V gene is TRBV18, the J gene TRBJ2-7, with 7 nucleotides matching TRBD1. Trimming removed 4 bases from V and 2 bases from J; junction bases left unmatched: 5. This CDR3 has 14 residues. The germline CDR1 and CDR2 sequences are KGHSH and LQKENI. The CDR3 DNA reads TGTGCCAGCTCACAGGGGGCAATGACCTACGAGCAGTACTTC. Its protein is CASSQGAMTYEQYF.

The rearrangement joins TRBV5-8 to TRBJ2-3; 9 bases align to TRBD1. This CDR3 has 16 residues. CDR1 is SGHTS and CDR2 is YDEGEE in the germline V gene. After removal of 0 bases from V and 0 bases from J, the junction contained 2 bases not matched to a gene. CDR3 nucleotides: TGTGCCAGCAGCTTGGGCGGACAGGGGAGCACAGATACGCAGTATTTT. This translates into CASSLGGQGSTDTQYF.

This chain links TRBV7-2 with TRBJ2-3; possible D gene TRBD1, 6 bases. Trimming took 5 bases from V and 0 from J, leaving 12 bases between them. CDR1 SGHTA and CDR2 FQGNSA come from the germline V gene. CDR3 length: 15 residues. CDR3 bases: TGTGCCAGCAGCCCAGGGGTGTTCAGCACAGATACGCAGTATTTT. This translates into CASSPGVFSTDTQYF.

This clone turned up a few times. This sequence joins TRBV20-1 and TRBJ1-1; possibly TRBD1 for D (6 bases). Per the germline V gene, CDR1 is DFQATT and CDR2 is SNEGSKA (reference sequence). This CDR3 is built from 11 residues. The V end was cut by 5 bases, the J end by 11 bases, with 15 bases between. The CDR3 coding sequence is TGCAGTGCTGGGGGAGGGGGATCGGCTTTCTTT. It specifies CSAGGGGSAFF.

J is TRBJ1-5 and V is TRBV7-8; TRBD1 matches 10 bases. The V gene's germline CDR1 is SGHVS and CDR2 FQNEAQ. With V trimmed by 5 bases and J by 2 bases, 3 bases remained unmatched. The CDR3 extends over 15 amino acids. The CDR3 region has the DNA TGTGCCAGCAGCCCAGGACAGGGGGGCAATCAGCCCCAGCATTTT. Translating gives CASSPGQGGNQPQHF.

V and J are TRBV6-1 and TRBJ2-7; D remains ambiguous. Germline lookup yields CDR1 MNHNS and CDR2 SASEGT. This CDR3 region has 13 residues. Deletions cut 2 bases from V and 2 bases from J, with 7 bases between. The CDR3 loop reads CASSEYTAYEQYF. For the CDR3, the DNA is TGTGCCAGCAGTGAATATACAGCCTACGAGCAGTACTTC.

V usage is TRBV7-2 and J usage is TRBJ2-5; perhaps TRBD2 as D (5 bases). Germline CDR1 reads SGHTA; CDR2 reads FQGNSA. V was trimmed by 1 base and J by 1 base, leaving 10 bases between them. The CDR3 is 15 residues long. This CDR3 reads CASSLGGRRQETQYF. Written as DNA, the CDR3 is TGTGCCAGCAGCTTAGGAGGGAGACGCCAAGAGACCCAGTACTTC.

The chain couples TRBV7-2 to TRBJ1-2; D is possibly TRBD1 (6 bases). The germline V gene encodes CDR1 SGHTA and CDR2 FQGNSA. The V end lost 1 base, the J end lost 8 bases, and 20 bases lay between the germline ends. The CDR3 covers 16 residues. The DNA of the CDR3 is TGTGCCAGCAGCTTAGTAGGGGGACGCTCTGGGGGAGGCTACACCTTC. This sequence encodes CASSLVGGRSGGGYTF.

Regarding this clone: The same CDR3 can be traced to other DNA sequences in this sample. The genes are TRBV2 and TRBJ1-4; 8 positions match TRBD1. V dropped 6 bases and J dropped 5; count of bases not matched to a gene: 8. Germline assignment: CDR1 SNHLY and CDR2 FYNNEI. This CDR3 comprises 15 residues. The CDR3 loop reads CASSGGQGSNEKLFF. The CDR3, as DNA: TGTGCCAGCAGCGGAGGACAGGGCAGCAATGAAAAACTGTTTTTT.

The chain combines TRBV25-1 with TRBJ1-6; a possible D gene is TRBD1 (6 bases). The ends were cut back, 5 bases at V and 10 bases at J, with 21 bases in the middle. Germline CDR1 reads MGHDK; CDR2 reads SYGVNS. The CDR3 contains 16 residues. CDR3 nucleotide sequence: TGTGCCAGCAGTTTGGGGGGGGCAGTCATTCGGTCACCCCTCCACTTT. Protein sequence: CASSLGGAVIRSPLHF.

The chain combines TRBV10-3 with TRBJ1-2; D is uncertain. Looked up from germline, CDR1 is ENHRY and CDR2 is SYGVKD. There are 16 residues in the CDR3. Trimming left V 6 bases short and J 5 bases short, with 22 bases between. CDR3 bases: TGTGCCATCAGAACAATCGACCCGCACCAGGCGTATGGCTACACCTTC. Its protein product is CAIRTIDPHQAYGYTF.

The chain joins TRBV28 to TRBJ2-2; tentative D call: TRBD1 (6 bases). The germline V gene encodes CDR1 MDHEN and CDR2 SYDVKM. V dropped 2 bases and J dropped 6 bases, with 16 bases sitting between them. The CDR3 sequence is 16 residues long. The CDR3 DNA follows: TGTGCCAGCAGTTTAGGGGGCAGGGCTGGAGCCGGGGAGCTGTTTTTT. This encodes CASSLGGRAGAGELFF.